This T cell receptor beta chain was sequenced during a study of T cells after yellow fever vaccination. TCRdb itself ran the 5' RACE reads through MiXCR, one entry per CDR3 protein. The repertoire holds 300,000 to 350,000 distinct CDR3 sequences, with approximately 8% as singletons. The V segment lost 5 bases and the J segment 2 bases; nucleotides outside the gene matches: 7. The CDR3 extends over 16 amino acids. The germline V gene encodes CDR1 KGHSH and CDR2 LQKENI. General study points: There was a small share of clonotypes that showed up in both the CD4 and CD8 compartments.

This clonotype was detected a few times. Its antigen is not identified. The chain combines TRBV18 with TRBJ2-7; 12 bases map to TRBD2. The sequence was obtained from a man in his late teens or twenties who received the YFV17D yellow fever vaccine. Sequencing was performed on PBMCs, taken roughly 47 days after the first yellow fever vaccination. CDR3 amino acids: CASSSGLAGSAYEQYF. CDR3 sequence (DNA): TGTGCCAGCTCATCAGGACTAGCGGGGAGCGCCTACGAGCAGTACTTC.